Listed below are T cell receptor beta chains from one sample, sequenced in a study of cytomegalovirus exposure and HLA in healthy donors. This table comes from immunoSEQ multiplex PCR, and its TCRdb copy is limited to in-frame clones, with some not included. Among just over 200,000 clones, roughly 84% were seen once, and the ten largest hold 1.7%. The specimen was PBMCs. All receptors come from a man aged 45-65 years in good health and CMV-seronegative. Each CDR3 is given with its conserved first and last residue. D genes are given only for firm matches. Size tells how often a clone was seen (once, few, many) or the class of an expanded clone, and some rows leave it out.

J gene | clone size | D gene | V gene | CDR3 DNA | CDR3 protein
TRBJ1-2 | NA | TRBD1 | TRBV30 | TGTGCCTGGAGGAGGACAGGGGATGGAAACTATGGCTACACCTTC | CAWRRTGDGNYGYTF
TRBJ2-1 | NA | TRBD2 | TRBV29-1 | TGCAGCGTTGAAGGTACTAGCGGAAACTACAATGAGCAGTTCTTC | CSVEGTSGNYNEQFF
TRBJ2-3 | few | TRBD2 | TRBV18 | TGTGCCAGCTCACCTCTAGCGGGAGGGCCCACAGATACGCAGTATTTT | CASSPLAGGPTDTQYF
TRBJ2-3 | NA | TRBD2 | TRBV6-5 | TGTGCCAGCAAGACTAGCGTGTCGACAGATACGCAGTATTTT | CASKTSVSTDTQYF
TRBJ2-3 | few | TRBD2 | TRBV11-3 | TGTGCCAGCAGCTCATCAATAGCGGGAGGGTCCAGCGATACGCAGTATTTT | CASSSSIAGGSSDTQYF
TRBJ2-5 | NA | NA | TRBV10-3 | TGTGCCATCAGTGAGGGGACAACCTACCAAGAGACCCAGTACTTC | CAISEGTTYQETQYF
TRBJ1-2 | once | NA | TRBV6-1 | TGTGCCAGCAGGGGGAGTCCTACCTATGGCTACACCTTC | CASRGSPTYGYTF
TRBJ2-7 | NA | TRBD2 | TRBV7-9 | TGTGCCAGCAGCTTAGCCTTAGCGGGAGTTACCTACGAGCAGTACTTC | CASSLALAGVTYEQYF
TRBJ2-7 | NA | TRBD2 | TRBV7-3 | TGTGCCAGCAGCTCCCTAGCGGGAGGGAACGAGCAGTACTTC | CASSSLAGGNEQYF
TRBJ2-7 | NA | TRBD1 | TRBV6-1 | TGTGCCAGCAGCGCCGGGACAGGATTCTACGAGCAGTACTTC | CASSAGTGFYEQYF
TRBJ1-1 | NA | NA | TRBV11-3 | TGTGCCAGCAGGGCCCGCGGGAGGCTGAACACTGAAGCTTTCTTT | CASRARGRLNTEAFF
TRBJ1-1 | NA | TRBD1 | TRBV30 | TGTGCCTGGAGCCCCTGGACAGGGGTAACTGAAGCTTTCTTT | CAWSPWTGVTEAFF
TRBJ2-5 | NA | NA | TRBV19 | TGTGCCAGTAGTACCTCAGGCCCTACCCTACCGTACCAAGAGACCCAGTACTTC | CASSTSGPTLPYQETQYF
TRBJ1-1 | NA | NA | TRBV30 | TGTGCCTGGAGTGGGACACCGTGGAACACTGAAGCTTTCTTT | CAWSGTPWNTEAFF
TRBJ2-4 | NA | NA | TRBV5-4 | TGTGCCAGCAGCTTGTTCAGAGCCAAAAACATTCAGTACTTC | CASSLFRAKNIQYF
TRBJ2-3 | once | TRBD2 | TRBV27 | TGTGCCAGCAGTTCCAGACTAGCGGGAGGGCAAGATACGCAGTATTTT | CASSSRLAGGQDTQYF
TRBJ2-7 | NA | NA | TRBV27 | TGTGCCAGCCGTCAGGTCCAGCGGAAGAAGGGATACTACGAGCAGTACTTC | CASRQVQRKKGYYEQYF
TRBJ1-2 | few | NA | TRBV5-4 | TGTGCCAGCAGCCCCAGGACTAACTATGGCTACACCTTC | CASSPRTNYGYTF
TRBJ2-1 | NA | TRBD1 | TRBV6-5 | TGTGCCAGCAGTCGGGACAGCAATGAGCAGTTCTTC | CASSRDSNEQFF
TRBJ2-1 | few | TRBD2 | TRBV6-6 | TGTGCCAGCAGTTACGGGGGGGCTAGCGGGAGCAATGAGCAGTTCTTC | CASSYGGASGSNEQFF
TRBJ2-7 | NA | TRBD1 | TRBV5-1 | TGCGCCAGCAGCTCGCTTGCGACAGGGGGCAAGGAGCAGTACTTC | CASSSLATGGKEQYF
TRBJ2-1 | NA | NA | TRBV2 | TGTGCCAGCAGTGCCCCAGGCAAACCCTACAATGAGCAGTTCTTC | CASSAPGKPYNEQFF
TRBJ1-2 | NA | NA | TRBV27 | TGTGCCAGCAGTTCCTCCAGGGTTGAGGGCTACACCTTC | CASSSSRVEGYTF
TRBJ1-3 | NA | NA | TRBV28 | TGTGCCAGCAGTTTAAAAACAAGCTCTGGAAACACCATATATTTT | CASSLKTSSGNTIYF
TRBJ2-7 | few | NA | TRBV5-4 | TGTGCCAGCAGCTCGGAACGAGGAGGGCCGGCCGGCTACGAGCAGTACTTC | CASSSERGGPAGYEQYF
TRBJ2-5 | NA | TRBD2 | TRBV4-2 | TGTGCCAGCAGCCCAAGTTCACTAGCGAGCCAAGAGACCCAGTACTTC | CASSPSSLASQETQYF
TRBJ2-7 | NA | TRBD2 | TRBV7-8 | TGTGCCAGCAGAGGACTAGCGACCTCCTACGAGCAGTACTTC | CASRGLATSYEQYF
TRBJ1-1 | NA | NA | TRBV30 | TGTGCCTGGAGTGTAGTTCGCGGGACGGTGAACACTGAAGCTTTCTTT | CAWSVVRGTVNTEAFF